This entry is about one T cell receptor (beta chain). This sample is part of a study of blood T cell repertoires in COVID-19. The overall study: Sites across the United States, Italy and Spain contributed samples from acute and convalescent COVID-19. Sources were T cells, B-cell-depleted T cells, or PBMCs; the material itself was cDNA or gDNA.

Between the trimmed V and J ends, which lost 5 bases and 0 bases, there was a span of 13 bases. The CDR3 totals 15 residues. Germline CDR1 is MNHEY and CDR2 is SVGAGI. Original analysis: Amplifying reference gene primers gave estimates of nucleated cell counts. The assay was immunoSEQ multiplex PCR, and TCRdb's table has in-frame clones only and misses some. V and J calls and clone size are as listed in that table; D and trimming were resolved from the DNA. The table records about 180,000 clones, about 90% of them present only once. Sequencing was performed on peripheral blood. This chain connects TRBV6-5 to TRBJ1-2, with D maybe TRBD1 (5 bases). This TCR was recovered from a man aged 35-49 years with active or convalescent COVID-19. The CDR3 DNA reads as TGTGCCAGCAGTCTATTCGGGGGTACTAACTATGGCTACACCTTC. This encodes CASSLFGGTNYGYTF.